A selection of T cell receptor beta chains follows, all from one sample in a study of cytomegalovirus exposure and HLA in healthy donors. Repertoires were generated with immunoSEQ multiplex PCR, while TCRdb's copy carries only in-frame clones and drops some. The data contain 130,000 to 150,000 clones, approximately 78% of them singletons. Material for sequencing was PBMCs. These receptors originate from a man aged 35 to 55 in good health and CMV-seropositive. Both conserved end residues are part of each CDR3. D genes are given only for firm matches. A row's size may be missing; if present it is once, few, many or a size class.

CDR3 DNA	CDR3 protein	D gene	clone size	V gene	J gene
TGTGCCAGCAGCCAAAAGGGCGGGAGCTCCTACAATGAGCAGTTCTTC	CASSQKGGSSYNEQFF	TRBD2	NA	TRBV14	TRBJ2-1
TGTGCCAGCAGCTTATACCCGGGACAGGGGAGAACTTTCTTT	CASSLYPGQGRTFF	TRBD1	few	TRBV7-2	TRBJ1-1
TGTGCCAGCAGTTTGAAGTATGAGGGGGCGTCCGGCTACACCTTC	CASSLKYEGASGYTF	TRBD1	NA	TRBV6-6	TRBJ1-2
TGCGCCAGCAGTGGCTCAGGTTTTCAGCCCCAGCATTTT	CASSGSGFQPQHF	NA	once	TRBV10-1	TRBJ1-5
TGCGCCAGCAGCCAAGCCCCGGGGGAGCGGGCCACAGAGACCCAGTACTTC	CASSQAPGERATETQYF	NA	NA	TRBV4-1	TRBJ2-5
TGCGCCAGCAGACCGCTAATTACAGGTACTGAAGCTTTCTTT	CASRPLITGTEAFF	NA	NA	TRBV5-1	TRBJ1-1
TGTGCCAGCAGTGTTGCGGAGACCCAGTACTTC	CASSVAETQYF	NA	few	TRBV25-1	TRBJ2-5
TGTGCCATCAGTGAGGACCGGAGGGGATCAAGGTACGAGCAGTACTTC	CAISEDRRGSRYEQYF	NA	NA	TRBV10-3	TRBJ2-7
TGTGCCATCAGTGAGTTACAGGGTGCAGATTCACCCCTCCACTTT	CAISELQGADSPLHF	NA	NA	TRBV10-3	TRBJ1-6
TGTGCCAGTAGTCGCGCAACTAGTAGCGGGGAGCTGTTTTTT	CASSRATSSGELFF	NA	NA	TRBV19	TRBJ2-2
TGTGCCAGCAGTTCTAGCGACAATGTAGCAGATACGCAGTATTTT	CASSSSDNVADTQYF	NA	few	TRBV6-4	TRBJ2-3
TGCGCCAGCAGCGCGGCTAGCAGGGAGACCCAGTACTTC	CASSAASRETQYF	NA	NA	TRBV5-1	TRBJ2-5
TGTGCCAGCAGCCCTACGGGGGGGTCAGGAGTGACAGATACGCAGTATTTT	CASSPTGGSGVTDTQYF	TRBD2	NA	TRBV9	TRBJ2-3
TGTGCCAGCAGCTTTCTCAGGGTGGACATTCAGTACTTC	CASSFLRVDIQYF	NA	NA	TRBV7-2	TRBJ2-4
TGCAGCGGTTGGGCCAGCCACGAGCAGTACTTC	CSGWASHEQYF	NA	NA	TRBV29-1	TRBJ2-7
TGTGCCTGGGCCTCTCCGGGACAGCTCAATCAGCCCCAGCATTTT	CAWASPGQLNQPQHF	TRBD1	NA	TRBV30	TRBJ1-5
TGTGCCTGGGGGGAGGGTGGAGATACGCAGTATTTT	CAWGEGGDTQYF	TRBD2	NA	TRBV30	TRBJ2-3
TGCAGCGTTCGACAGGGAGGCGGGGAGCTGTTTTTT	CSVRQGGGELFF	NA	NA	TRBV29-1	TRBJ2-2
TGTGCCACCAGCAGAGAGACAGGGGGCGTCGACGAGCAGTACTTC	CATSRETGGVDEQYF	TRBD1	NA	TRBV15	TRBJ2-7
TGTGCCAGCAGCTTGAGACAGGGATCCTACGAGCAGTACTTC	CASSLRQGSYEQYF	TRBD1	NA	TRBV5-8	TRBJ2-7
TGTGCCAGCAGCTGGGGACAGGTTCCCCTCCACTTT	CASSWGQVPLHF	TRBD1	NA	TRBV5-6	TRBJ1-6
TGTGCCAGCAGTGTTACACATCCCCCCTACGAGCAGTACTTC	CASSVTHPPYEQYF	NA	NA	TRBV2	TRBJ2-7
TGTGCCACCAGCAGTAGCTACGAGCAGTACTTC	CATSSSYEQYF	NA	NA	TRBV15	TRBJ2-7
TGTGCCAGCAGGTCACAGAGGGAGGGGGGCTACGAGCAGTACTTC	CASRSQREGGYEQYF	NA	NA	TRBV6-6	TRBJ2-7
TGTGCCAGCAGTACATCCGGGACAGGGTCCGCCGAGCAGTACTTC	CASSTSGTGSAEQYF	TRBD1	NA	TRBV6-5	TRBJ2-7
TGTGCCAGCAGTTTAGACAGGACTCCAAAAGAGACCCAGTACTTC	CASSLDRTPKETQYF	NA	NA	TRBV2	TRBJ2-5
TGTGCCATCAGTGAGTCAGAAGGCGGGCAGCCCCAGCATTTT	CAISESEGGQPQHF	NA	once	TRBV10-3	TRBJ1-5
TGTGCCAGCAGCCAGATGGGACTAGCGGGACGGGAGCAGTTCTTC	CASSQMGLAGREQFF	TRBD2	once	TRBV4-2	TRBJ2-1
TGCGCCAGCAGCCAAGATCACGGGATGCCCTACGAGCAGTACTTC	CASSQDHGMPYEQYF	NA	NA	TRBV4-3	TRBJ2-7
TGTGCCAGCAGGGGGACAGGGAGTTTCGGCGAGCAGTACTTC	CASRGTGSFGEQYF	TRBD1	NA	TRBV2	TRBJ2-7
TGTGCCAGCAGCTGGGACGGGACAGGGGCCAACGAGCAGTACTTC	CASSWDGTGANEQYF	TRBD1	few	TRBV5-4	TRBJ2-7
TGTGCCAGCAGCCAACAAGCGGGAGTTCACTACGAGCAGTACTTC	CASSQQAGVHYEQYF	TRBD2	few	TRBV27	TRBJ2-7
TGCGCCAGCAGCTTCATGGGAGGGATCCAAGAGACCCAGTACTTC	CASSFMGGIQETQYF	TRBD2	NA	TRBV5-1	TRBJ2-5
TGTGCCAGCAGCGTAAGCGGGACACCGAACACCGGGGAGCTGTTTTTT	CASSVSGTPNTGELFF	NA	NA	TRBV9	TRBJ2-2
TGTGCCAGCAGTTTATTCGTAGGGGCAGAAGACACAGATACGCAGTATTTT	CASSLFVGAEDTDTQYF	NA	NA	TRBV27	TRBJ2-3